This T cell receptor beta chain was sequenced in a study of blood T cell repertoires in COVID-19. Germline CDR1 and CDR2: SGHRS and YFSETQ. The V gene lost 1 base and the J gene lost 4 bases, with 11 bases spanning the gap. This CDR3 contains 15 residues. Using immunoSEQ multiplex PCR, the repertoire was profiled, and TCRdb retains in-frame clones only, with some absent. The profile covers about 220,000 clones, with 88% appearing a single time and approximately 2.7% taken by the ten largest. The sample comprised PBMCs or T cells enriched from blood (not recorded which). This receptor was identified in a woman in her 30s who had recovered from COVID-19. The chain has TRBV5-1 and TRBJ2-2; unclear D gene. CDR3 sequence (DNA): TGCGCCAGCAGCTTGAACAGTGACATCACCGGGGAGCTGTTTTTT. It specifies CASSLNSDITGELFF. Full variable domain (remainder filled in from reference TRBV5-1 and TRBJ2-2): KAGVTQTPRYLIKTRGQQVTLSCSPISGHRSVSWYQQTPGQGLQFLFEYFSETQRNKGNFPGRFSGRQFSNSRSEMNVSTLELGDSALYLCASSLNSDITGELFFGEGSRLTVL.